This T cell receptor beta chain was obtained from a study of cytomegalovirus exposure and HLA in healthy donors. Study-wide results and limits: A later analysis reported that several of the most significant clusters appeared to be linked to common viral pathogens, among them Epstein-Barr virus.

13 Jbeta primers and 60 Vbeta primers were used for the PCR. This table comes from immunoSEQ multiplex PCR, and its TCRdb copy is limited to in-frame clones, with some not included. The sample shows 35,000 to 40,000 clones, 85% to 95% of them seen only once. Germline V lookup: CDR1 SEHNR, CDR2 FQNEAQ (reference sequence). V shed 6 bases, J shed 2 bases, and the junction held 8 bases outside the gene matches. CDR3 size: 15 residues. Of note for this clone: Its antigen is not known.

The receptor's source is a woman younger than 35 in good health and CMV-seronegative. The source material was PBMCs. This sequence joins TRBV7-9 and TRBJ2-3, with 7 bases aligning to TRBD2. The CDR3 DNA reads TGTGCCAGCAGTGGGGCTAGCGGATTCACAGATACGCAGTATTTT. Translating gives CASSGASGFTDTQYF. Complete variable domain (other parts from reference TRBV7-9 and TRBJ2-3): DTGVSQNPRHKITKRGQNVTFRCDPISEHNRLYWYRQTLGQGPEFLTYFQNEAQLEKSRLLSDRFSAERPKGSFSTLEIQRTEQGDSAMYLCASSGASGFTDTQYFGPGTRLTVL.